This record covers a single T cell receptor (beta chain). This sample is part of a study of blood T cell repertoires in COVID-19. The CDR3 consists of 15 residues. The germline V gene encodes CDR1 LNHDA and CDR2 SQIVND (reference sequence). V lost 5 bases to trimming and J lost 6 bases; unmatched junction nucleotides: 8. Per the study methods: Reference gene primer amplification gave estimated nucleated cell counts. Profiled with immunoSEQ multiplex PCR; TCRdb holds only in-frame clones, not every one. V, J and clone size are taken as reported in that table, and D and trimming were inferred from the DNA itself. Of more than 85,000 clones in the sample, around 87% were seen once.

Sequenced material: peripheral blood. The clonotype was recovered from a man in his fifties or sixties with active or convalescent COVID-19. V is TRBV19 and J is TRBJ1-5; 9 bases are shared with TRBD1. CDR3 coding DNA: TGTGCCAGTAGTGGGGACAGGGAATGGGGTCAGCCCCAGCATTTT. This translates into CASSGDREWGQPQHF.